This T cell receptor beta chain was observed in a study of identical twins. Study results and caveats: For out-of-frame alpha sequences shared by twins, low generation probability was in excess. Beta clonotypes that were abundant in cord blood contained fewer insertions, a pattern absent from memory repertoires.

Donors uniformly comprised healthy Caucasians. Using its own MiXCR run on the 5' RACE reads, TCRdb lists one record per CDR3 protein. Here the sample spans 1.5 million to 2 million distinct CDR3 sequences, less than 35% being singletons. A word on this clonotype: Its matching antigen is unknown.

The V gene's germline CDR1 is SGHTA and CDR2 FQGNSA. V was shortened by 5 bases and J by 4 bases, with 11 bases between the two germline ends. This CDR3 is 13 amino acids long. The chain links TRBV7-2 to TRBJ1-2, with D unclear. The sequence was obtained from a newborn girl in good health. The sample comprised cord blood. Here the CDR3 reads CASSRRDAYGYTF. As DNA, the CDR3 is TGTGCCAGCAGCCGCCGGGATGCCTATGGCTACACCTTC.